This T cell receptor (beta chain) was sequenced for a study of blood T cell repertoires in COVID-19. At the level of the study: Both acute and convalescent COVID-19 samples were obtained from the United States, Italy and Spain. The analysed material was cDNA or gDNA that came from T cells, B-cell-depleted T cells, or PBMCs.

Methods used by the authors: Estimation of nucleated cell counts was performed using reference gene primer amplification. Generated by immunoSEQ multiplex PCR, the TCRdb table keeps only in-frame clones and is missing some. That table is the source of V, J and clone size, and D and trimming were worked out from the DNA. This sample has over 150,000 clones, with 84% found just once. V gave up 4 bases and J gave up 1 base; unmatched junction bases: 8. Germline V gene lookup returns CDR1 LNHDA and CDR2 SQIVND (reference sequence). CDR3 length: 18 amino acids. The specimen was peripheral blood. This TCR came from a human donor in a cohort sampled during active COVID-19. The V and J genes are TRBV19 and TRBJ2-3; 13 nucleotides agree with TRBD2. In nucleotides, the CDR3 is TGTGCCAGTAGTACTACGATGGGGACTAGCGGGGGCACAGATACGCAGTATTTT. This codes for CASSTTMGTSGGTDTQYF.